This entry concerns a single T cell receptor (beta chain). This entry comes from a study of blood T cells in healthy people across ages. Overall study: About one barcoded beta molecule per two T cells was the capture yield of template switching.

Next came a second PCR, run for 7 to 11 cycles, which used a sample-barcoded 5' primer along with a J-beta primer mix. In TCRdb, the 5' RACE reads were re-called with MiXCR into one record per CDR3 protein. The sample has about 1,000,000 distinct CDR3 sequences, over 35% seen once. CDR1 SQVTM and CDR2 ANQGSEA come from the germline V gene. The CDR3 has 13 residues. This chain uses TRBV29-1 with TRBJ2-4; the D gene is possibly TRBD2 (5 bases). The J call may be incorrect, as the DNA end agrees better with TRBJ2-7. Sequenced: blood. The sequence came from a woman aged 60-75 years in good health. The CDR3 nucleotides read TGCAGCGTTTTCGCGGGTGGAGTTGGCGAGCAGTACTTC. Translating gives CSVFAGGVGEQYF.